These T cell receptor beta chains were read from a single sample in a study of CD8 T cells in ankylosing spondylitis. TCRdb analysed the 5' RACE reads with MiXCR anew, one entry per CDR3 protein. The table lists about 250,000 distinct CDR3 sequences, about 11% of them singletons. The sequenced sample was blood, either unsorted or a sorted T cell fraction (not recorded which). The receptors shown here come from a male donor with ankylosing spondylitis or in good health (not recorded which). The CDR3 runs from the conserved cysteine through the conserved F or W. The D gene is left open where the match is weak. Clone sizes are given selectively: once, few, many, or a class where the clone is expanded.

clone size	V gene	J gene	D gene	CDR3 DNA	CDR3 protein
few	TRBV6-5	TRBJ1-2	NA	TGTGCCAGCAGTTATTCTGGGGGCGCAGGGTACACCTTC	CASSYSGGAGYTF
NA	TRBV12-5	TRBJ2-5	NA	TGTGCTAGTGGTCCGAGCGGAGCCAGGGAGACCCAGTACTTC	CASGPSGARETQYF
NA	TRBV4-1	TRBJ2-1	NA	TGCGCCAGCAGCCCCCTCGGGTGGGGGGAGCAGTTCTTC	CASSPLGWGEQFF
NA	TRBV2	TRBJ2-3	NA	TGTGCCAGCAGTGAGGGACCGGCGGGAGATACGCAGTATTTT	CASSEGPAGDTQYF
many	TRBV5-1	TRBJ2-1	TRBD2	TGCGCCAGCAGCCAACTAGCGGGAGCATCCAATGAGCAGTTCTTC	CASSQLAGASNEQFF
many	TRBV28	TRBJ2-2	TRBD2	TGTGCCAGCAGACCTCCGGGACTAGCGACCGGGGAGCTGTTTTTT	CASRPPGLATGELFF
few	TRBV11-2	TRBJ2-7	NA	TGTGCCAGCAGCTTAGATTGGCGGGGGCTCGAGCAGTACTTC	CASSLDWRGLEQYF
many	TRBV10-1	TRBJ2-1	NA	TGCGCCAGCAGTGATACGGCGGGAAGGGGTTTCTTC	CASSDTAGRGFF
few	TRBV15	TRBJ2-3	NA	TGTGCCACCAGCAGAGAAGGGGGGCGAGAAGATACGCAGTATTTT	CATSREGGREDTQYF
many	TRBV7-2	TRBJ2-7	NA	TGTGCCAGCAGCCCGGACAGTTACTACGAGCAGTACTTC	CASSPDSYYEQYF